The clone carrying this T cell receptor (beta chain) appeared many times. TCRdb re-called the 5' RACE reads through MiXCR, storing one row per CDR3 protein. Of some 66,000 distinct CDR3 sequences in the sample, 3.5% to 5% were seen once. The ends were cut back, 5 bases at V and 5 bases at J, with 15 bases in the middle. This CDR3 spans 14 amino acids. This sample is part of a study of neurological immune-mediated disorders. The sequenced material came from PBMCs. The chain is built from TRBV12-3 or TRBV12-4 and TRBJ1-1; D possibly corresponds to TRBD1 (5 bases). The sequence came from a man aged 50 to 60 with multiple sclerosis. CDR3 protein: CASSPPGGRTEAFF. For the CDR3, the DNA is TGTGCCAGCAGTCCCCCCGGGGGGAGGACTGAAGCTTTCTTT.